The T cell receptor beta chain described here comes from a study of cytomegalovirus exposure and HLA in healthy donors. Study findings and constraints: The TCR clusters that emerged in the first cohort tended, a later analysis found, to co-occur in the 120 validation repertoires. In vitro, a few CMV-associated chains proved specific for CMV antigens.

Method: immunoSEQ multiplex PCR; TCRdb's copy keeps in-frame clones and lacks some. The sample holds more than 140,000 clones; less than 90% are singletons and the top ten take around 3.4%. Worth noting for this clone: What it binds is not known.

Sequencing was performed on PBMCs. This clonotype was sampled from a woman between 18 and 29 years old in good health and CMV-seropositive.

The chain's CDR3 is CASSRTHWGEQFF. The CDR3 DNA reads as TGTGCCAGCAGTCGGACACATTGGGGTGAGCAGTTCTTC. The rearrangement links TRBV6-5 to TRBJ2-1; D is possibly TRBD1 (5 bases). Germline CDR1 and CDR2: MNHEY and SVGAGI. This CDR3 spans 13 amino acids. Trimming took off 5 bases at V and 9 bases at J, with 14 bases between the two ends.